The 15 T cell receptor beta chains in this list originate from one sample, sequenced in a study of blood T cell repertoires in COVID-19. The assay was immunoSEQ multiplex PCR, and TCRdb's table has in-frame clones only and misses some. The data hold a few hundred thousand clones, with about 85% observed a single time. The sequencing input was peripheral blood. These receptors came from a human donor with COVID-19, enrolled during active disease. The donor label of this sample is uncertain.

The chain has TRBV6-4 and TRBJ1-5; 10 bases agree with TRBD1. Germline CDR1 MRHNA, CDR2 SNTAGT. The ends lost 2 bases at V and 6 bases at J; junction bases unmatched: 10. The CDR3 spans 17 residues. The CDR3 loop reads CASSDPRQGAGSQPQHF. The DNA for the CDR3 is TGTGCCAGCAGTGACCCCCGACAGGGGGCGGGTAGTCAGCCCCAGCATTTT.

This chain joins TRBV3-1 (or the pseudogene TRBV3-2) and TRBJ1-1, with 7 bases lining up with TRBD1. CDR3 length: 12 residues. V lost 4 bases and J lost 7; bases outside the gene matches: 3. Germline CDR1 and CDR2: LGHDT and YNNKEL (reference sequence). As DNA, the CDR3 is TGTGCCAGCAGCCCCACAGGGGTTGAAGCTTTCTTT. Its protein product is CASSPTGVEAFF.

The CDR3, as DNA: TGTGCCAGCAGCAAAGCACAGCCTGGGGCCAACGTCCTGACTTTC. It encodes CASSKAQPGANVLTF. J is TRBJ2-6 and V is TRBV21-1; the D segment call TRBD1 is taken from the table without a DNA check. TRBV21-1 is a documented pseudogene. The length of the CDR3 is 15 residues.

The chain links TRBV12-3 or TRBV12-4 to TRBJ2-3; D is undetermined. The CDR3 runs to 13 residues. V lost 1 base and J lost 1, with 3 bases in between. The CDR3 region is CASSLERTDTQYF. Written as DNA, the CDR3 is TGTGCCAGCAGTTTAGAGCGCACAGATACGCAGTATTTT.

The rearrangement links TRBV6-1 to TRBJ1-5; TRBD1 matches 9 bases. Germline CDR1 MNHNS, CDR2 SASEGT. J gave up 4 bases and V 2 bases, and 6 bases lay outside the gene matches. This CDR3 comprises 16 residues. CDR3 bases: TGTGCCAGCAGTGAATTTGGACAGGGGTTGAATCAGCCCCAGCATTTT. This encodes CASSEFGQGLNQPQHF.

The chain employs TRBV30 and TRBJ2-7; 7 bases align to TRBD2. The germline gives CDR1 GTSNPN, CDR2 SVGIG (reference sequence). The V segment lost 2 bases and the J segment 4 bases; nucleotides outside the gene matches: 5. The length of the CDR3 is 13 residues. The CDR3, as DNA: TGTGCCTGGAGTCGCGGGGGTTCGTACGAGCAGTACTTC. This encodes CAWSRGGSYEQYF.

J is TRBJ1-6 and V is TRBV6-5, with TRBD1 identical over 7 bases. The CDR3 runs 14 residues. With 5 bases clipped from V and 9 bases from J, the junction kept 7 bases outside the gene matches. Germline V gene data show CDR1 as MNHEY and CDR2 as SVGAGI. The CDR3: CASSRQGGGSPLHF. DNA of the CDR3: TGTGCCAGCAGTCGACAGGGAGGCGGTTCACCCCTCCACTTT.

The V and J genes are TRBV19 and TRBJ1-1, with D possibly matching TRBD1 (6 bases). This CDR3 spans 15 amino acids. Germline V CDR1 and CDR2: LNHDA, SQIVND (reference sequence). V was pared by 5 bases and J by 0 bases, with 13 bases between. As DNA, the CDR3 is TGTGCCAGTAGTGAGTACAGGGAAGTGAACACTGAAGCTTTCTTT. Protein: CASSEYREVNTEAFF.

This chain uses TRBV6-5 with TRBJ1-5; D remains ambiguous. The CDR3 has 12 residues. The germline V gene has CDR1 MNHEY and CDR2 SVGAGI. Trimming took 6 bases from V and 9 from J, leaving 12 bases between them. CDR3 loop: CASRSLSGPQHF. In DNA form, the CDR3 reads TGTGCCAGCAGGTCCCTTTCGGGGCCCCAGCATTTT.

The gene calls are TRBV23-1 and TRBJ2-5; the match to TRBD1 covers 8 bases. TRBV23-1 is sorted into the ORF group, with uncertain function. Trimming took 0 bases from V and 3 from J; bases not matched to a gene: 6. The CDR3 is 16 amino acids. The CDR3 here is CASSQSVDRGEETQYF. The CDR3 DNA reads as TGCGCCAGCAGTCAATCCGTCGACAGGGGAGAAGAGACCCAGTACTTC.

This clone showed up just a few times. The gene calls are TRBV6-5 and TRBJ1-5; TRBD1 matches at 8 bases. The germline V gene has CDR1 MNHEY and CDR2 SVGAGI. J gave up 7 bases and V 8 bases, and 13 bases lay outside the gene matches. The CDR3 spans 15 residues. The CDR3 is CASRQTGTGPQPQHF. The CDR3 DNA sequence: TGTGCCAGCCGACAAACCGGGACAGGCCCCCAGCCCCAGCATTTT.

The CDR3 bases are TGTGCCAGCAGTTACTCGGCGTTGGAAGGGGTATATGGCTACACCTTC. Translation gives CASSYSALEGVYGYTF. This chain connects TRBV6-6 to TRBJ1-2; possible D gene TRBD1, 5 bases. V dropped 0 bases and J dropped 5 bases, with 16 bases sitting between them. The CDR3 contains 16 residues. The germline gives CDR1 MNHNY, CDR2 SVGAGI (reference sequence).

This clone has just one count. The chain is built from TRBV9 and TRBJ2-2; 7 nucleotides match TRBD2. This CDR3 comprises 17 residues. J was trimmed by 1 base and V by 0 bases; bases with no gene match: 6. The germline V gene encodes CDR1 SGDLS and CDR2 YYNGEE. The CDR3, as DNA: TGTGCCAGCAGCGTAGGTGCGGGAGAAGGGAACACCGGGGAGCTGTTTTTT. Translated, it gives CASSVGAGEGNTGELFF.

The chain couples TRBV6-5 to TRBJ2-7, with D perhaps matching TRBD2 (6 bases). The CDR3 covers 15 residues. Trimming cost V 7 bases and J 7 bases, with 23 bases left between them. The germline V gene has CDR1 MNHEY and CDR2 SVGAGI. This CDR3 reads CASIRRLGEGREQYF. In DNA, the CDR3 is TGTGCCAGCATCCGGCGGCTAGGAGAAGGGAGGGAGCAGTACTTC.

The rearrangement joins TRBV4-2 to TRBJ2-7, with TRBD2 identical over 8 bases. V trimming: 0 bases; J trimming: 0 bases; junction bases outside the gene matches: 4. This CDR3 spans 16 amino acids. Germline CDR1 LGHNA, CDR2 YNFKEQ. CDR3 DNA: TGTGCCAGCAGCCAAGAAGTCGGGACTAGCTCCTACGAGCAGTACTTC. This codes for CASSQEVGTSSYEQYF.